The following is a T cell receptor beta chain sequence with its context. This entry belongs to a study of T cell responses to AZD1222 COVID-19 vaccine. Clones were read by immunoSEQ multiplex PCR, and TCRdb kept only the in-frame ones, dropping some. The table includes about 140,000 clones, around 84% detected once. Per germline, CDR1 KGHSH and CDR2 LQKENI. V was trimmed by 2 bases and J by 7 bases, leaving 6 bases between them. This CDR3 comprises 13 residues. The source was peripheral blood, collected 28 days after the second AZD1222 dose. This sequence was found in an adult who received the AZD1222 COVID-19 vaccine. V gene TRBV18 combines with J gene TRBJ1-6, with unresolved D. The CDR3 sequence: CASSPSLNSPLHF. The CDR3 coding sequence is TGTGCCAGCTCACCAAGTCTGAATTCACCCCTCCACTTT.